The 8 T cell receptor beta chains presented below share a single source sample, sequenced in a study of shared clonotypes between healthy human individuals. The assay was immunoSEQ multiplex PCR, and TCRdb's table has in-frame clones only and misses some. This sample yields roughly 2.2 million clones, of which less than 95% are seen a single time; 0.3% to 0.45% belongs to the top ten. Sequencing was carried out using naive CD4+ T cells from PBMCs. Documented subset: CD45RA+ positively selected. These receptors originate from a man younger than 30 in good health. Some clones in this sample may be carry-over from other donors' samples.

V is TRBV5-1 and J is TRBJ2-1, with 10 bases that match TRBD1. CDR3 size: 15 residues. Trimming at V came to 2 bases and at J to 7 bases, leaving 6 bases not matched to a gene. CDR1 is SGHRS, CDR2 YFSETQ, per germline. CDR3 sequence: CASSLRQGAGNEQFF. Here the CDR3 DNA reads TGCGCCAGCAGCTTAAGACAGGGGGCGGGTAATGAGCAGTTCTTC.

This rearrangement joins TRBV28 to TRBJ2-5, with D uncertain. V lost 4 bases and J 2 bases, leaving 17 bases between the germline ends. The CDR3 is made up of 16 amino acids. CDR1 is MDHEN and CDR2 is SYDVKM in the germline V gene. DNA for the CDR3: TGTGCCAGCAGTTCCTCCAAGGGAAGCGAGCAAGAGACCCAGTACTTC. Translating it yields CASSSSKGSEQETQYF.

The chain couples TRBV6-5 to TRBJ1-4, with 8 nucleotides matching TRBD1. The CDR3 is made up of 15 amino acids. J lost 0 bases, V lost 4 bases, and 1 base had no gene match. The germline CDR1 and CDR2 sequences are MNHEY and SVGAGI. The DNA for the CDR3 is TGTGCCAGCAGTTCAGGGGGCACAACTAATGAAAAACTGTTTTTT. Translation gives CASSSGGTTNEKLFF.

The chain recombines TRBV9 with TRBJ2-5, with TRBD2 identical over 9 bases. CDR1 is SGDLS and CDR2 is YYNGEE in the germline V gene. The CDR3 consists of 14 residues. Trimming took 4 bases from V and 4 from J; bases not matched to a gene: 5. The CDR3 spells CASSLSGGGETQYF. CDR3 DNA: TGTGCCAGCAGCCTTAGCGGGGGCGGAGAGACCCAGTACTTC. Full variable domain (outside the CDR3, taken from reference TRBV9 and TRBJ2-5): DSGVTQTPKHLITATGQRVTLRCSPRSGDLSVYWYQQSLDQGLQFLIQYYNGEERAKGNILERFSAQQFPDLHSELNLSSLELGDSALYFCASSLSGGGETQYFGPGTRLLVL.

The V call is TRBV5-8, the J call TRBJ1-1; the D is unclear. CDR1 is SGHTS, CDR2 YDEGEE, per germline. Trimming removed 4 bases from V and 6 bases from J, with 16 bases in between. This CDR3 spans 14 amino acids. The CDR3 nucleotides read TGTGCCAGCAGCCCGCCACACCTCAATCCTGAAGCTTTCTTT. Its translation: CASSPPHLNPEAFF.

A word on this clone: The sample contains more than one DNA sequence encoding this CDR3. The chain joins TRBV5-1 to TRBJ2-7; the D gene could be TRBD1 or TRBD2 (7 bases each). The CDR3 runs 14 residues. V was shortened by 2 bases and J by 4 bases, with 13 bases between the two germline ends. Germline-derived CDR1 and CDR2 are SGHRS and YFSETQ. The CDR3 DNA sequence: TGCGCCAGCAGCTTTGGGGGGGACAGTTACGAGCAGTACTTC. The encoded protein is CASSFGGDSYEQYF. Based on the CDR3 plus reference TRBV5-1 and TRBJ2-7, the full variable domain is KAGVTQTPRYLIKTRGQQVTLSCSPISGHRSVSWYQQTPGQGLQFLFEYFSETQRNKGNFPGRFSGRQFSNSRSEMNVSTLELGDSALYLCASSFGGDSYEQYFGPGTRLTVT.

The rearrangement uses TRBV28 and TRBJ1-1; D may be TRBD1 (6 bases). The V end lost 3 bases, the J end lost 0 bases, and 11 bases lay between the germline ends. Germline CDR1 and CDR2: MDHEN and SYDVKM. This CDR3 is 15 amino acids long. In DNA form, the CDR3 reads TGTGCCAGCAGTTTGTCAGGGGCCTTGAACACTGAAGCTTTCTTT. Translation: CASSLSGALNTEAFF.

This chain connects TRBV4-1 to TRBJ2-2; D unclear. Trimming left V 2 bases short and J 0 bases short, with 10 bases between. Germline assignment: CDR1 MGHRA and CDR2 YSYEKL. The CDR3 has 16 amino acids. The CDR3 nucleotides are TGCGCCAGCAGCCAAAGTCTGCCGACGAACACCGGGGAGCTGTTTTTT. As protein: CASSQSLPTNTGELFF.